This record covers a single T cell receptor beta chain. These data are taken from a study of blood T cell repertoires in COVID-19. The repertoire was sequenced with immunoSEQ multiplex PCR; TCRdb's copy has only in-frame clones and lacks some. The sample shows about 51,000 clones, about 86% of them seen only once. The origin of this receptor is a man at least 80 years old with active COVID-19. The sequencing sample was made of peripheral blood.

This chain's CDR3 is CASRTGTGEEKLFF. In DNA, the CDR3 is TGTGCCAGCAGAACCGGGACAGGGGAGGAAAAACTGTTTTTT. The rearrangement joins TRBV6-5 to TRBJ1-4; 10 positions match TRBD1. The CDR3 has 14 amino acids. V lost 6 bases to trimming and J lost 8 bases; unmatched junction nucleotides: 6. Germline CDR1 and CDR2: MNHEY and SVGAGI.